The 9 T cell receptor beta chains presented below share a single source sample, sequenced in a study of metastatic and nonmetastatic thyroid tumors (TCRdb year 2020). None of the patients had been given any treatment before thyroid surgery. Receptor libraries were prepared by PCR. Sequencing took place on an Illumina HiSeq 4000. The public reads were quality trimmed at Q25 with fastp and then assembled into clones with MiXCR by TCRdb, keeping productive beta chains. Recorded for this sample are approximately 13,000 clones; around 25% of them occurred a single time. Clones ranked in the top ten supply about 12% of the sample. The sequenced sample was adjacent normal tissue. All receptors derive from a female donor with papillary thyroid cancer or a benign thyroid nodule (not recorded which). Some clones in this sample may be carry-over from other donors' samples.

This clone was seen many times. V and J are TRBV7-8 and TRBJ1-1; TRBD1 matches 8 bases. The junction had 1 base not matched to a gene; V was cut back by 2 bases and J by 2 bases. The CDR3 is 14 residues long. The germline CDR1 and CDR2 sequences are SGHVS and FQNEAQ. In nucleotides, the CDR3 is TGTGCCAGCAGCTTAACAGGGGGAAACACTGAAGCTTTCTTT. Translation gives CASSLTGGNTEAFF.

This chain links TRBV30 with TRBJ2-5; D unclear. The germline gives CDR1 GTSNPN, CDR2 SVGIG (reference sequence). Trimming took 2 bases from V and 5 from J, leaving 6 bases between them. This CDR3 comprises 11 residues. DNA of the CDR3: TGTGCCTGGAGTATTGGGGAGACCCAGTACTTC. Its translation: CAWSIGETQYF.

A remark on this clone: One end of the junction is discordant with germline, which a read error may explain. The chain employs TRBV11-2 and TRBJ1-4; 8 bases line up with TRBD1. Germline assignment: CDR1 SGHAT and CDR2 FQNNGV. This CDR3 spans 16 amino acids. Written as DNA, the CDR3 is TGTGCCAGCAGCCTAGATCCAGGACAGGGTAATGAAAAACTGTTTTTT. Translating it yields CASSLDPGQGNEKLFF.

This clone was counted ten times or more. The sample holds other DNA sequences that translate to the same CDR3. V is TRBV7-2 and J is TRBJ1-5, with D possibly matching TRBD1 (6 bases). The CDR3 sequence is 14 residues long. CDR1 and CDR2 from the germline V gene are SGHTA and FQGNSA. Trimming removed 3 bases from V and 4 bases from J, with 10 bases in between. CDR3 loop: CASSFQGSNQPQHF. The DNA for the CDR3 is TGTGCCAGCAGCTTTCAGGGGTCAAATCAGCCCCAGCATTTT.

This clone has more than one count but fewer than ten. V usage is TRBV6-1 and J usage is TRBJ2-1, with a tentative D call TRBD2 (6 bases). From germline, CDR1 is MNHNS and CDR2 SASEGT. Trimming cost V 0 bases and J 13 bases, with 13 bases left between them. The length of the CDR3 is 13 residues. This CDR3 reads CASSEARGRRQFF. DNA for the CDR3: TGTGCCAGCAGTGAAGCGCGGGGACGGAGACAGTTCTTC.

This clone is medium-sized within its sample. This rearrangement joins TRBV6-1 to TRBJ2-7; a weak D match, TRBD2 (5 bases). Trimming shortened V by 1 base and J by 3 bases, and 10 bases separated the two germline ends. Germline V gene lookup returns CDR1 MNHNS and CDR2 SASEGT. There are 14 residues in the CDR3. CDR3 in DNA: TGTGCCAGCAGTGAAGTGGGAGCACTCTACGAGCAGTACTTC. Translating gives CASSEVGALYEQYF.

This clone turned up a few times. The chain employs TRBV2 and TRBJ2-1; the D gene could be TRBD1 or TRBD2 (5 bases each). Germline V CDR1 and CDR2: SNHLY, FYNNEI. V was clipped by 5 bases and J by 8 bases, with 13 bases between them. The CDR3 is made up of 13 amino acids. The CDR3 region is CASSSRRDDEQFF. The CDR3 DNA reads TGTGCCAGCAGTTCGCGCAGGGACGATGAGCAGTTCTTC.

By frequency in the sample, this clone is medium-sized (0.01 to 0.1%). CDR3 nucleotides: TGTGCCAGTAGTATGGCCCGACAGGGCCTCTATGGCTACACCTTC. Its protein product is CASSMARQGLYGYTF. V gene TRBV19 combines with J gene TRBJ1-2; 7 nucleotides line up with TRBD1. The CDR3 is made up of 15 amino acids. Per the germline V gene, CDR1 is LNHDA and CDR2 is SQIVND (reference sequence). The junction had 8 bases not matched to a gene; V was cut back by 3 bases and J by 4 bases.

Relative to its sample, this clone is medium-sized (0.01 to 0.1%). One end of the junction fails to match germline, which may point to a read error. This chain links TRBV27 with TRBJ2-2; 10 positions agree with TRBD2. CDR1 MNHEY and CDR2 SMNVEV come from the germline V gene (reference sequence). The CDR3 consists of 18 residues. This CDR3 is CASSQYSPGLAKTGELFF. The CDR3 DNA follows: TGTGCCAGCAGCCAATACTCCCCGGGACTAGCGAAGACCGGGGAGCTGTTTTTT.